The rows below give T cell receptor beta chains drawn from one sample of a study of blood T cell repertoires in COVID-19. TCRdb keeps only in-frame clones here, not all; method: immunoSEQ multiplex PCR. The sample contains 35,000 to 40,000 clones, about 88% of which appear only once. The sequencing input was peripheral blood. These TCRs come from a man in his sixties or seventies with active COVID-19. CDR3s include the opening cysteine and the closing phenylalanine or tryptophan. The D gene is left open where the match is weak.

d_call: TRBD1
v_call: TRBV6-6
cdr3_aa: CASSYSGQGREKLFF

d_call: -
v_call: TRBV2
cdr3_aa: CASSERLEQWAGYTF

d_call: TRBD2
v_call: TRBV13
cdr3_aa: CASSSRDSGTDTQYF

d_call: TRBD1
v_call: TRBV5-1
cdr3_aa: CASSQLQGAKNTEAFF

d_call: -
v_call: TRBV4-3
cdr3_aa: CASSQELALTFYEQYF

d_call: TRBD1
v_call: TRBV6-6
cdr3_aa: CASSFRTGLWETQYF

d_call: -
v_call: TRBV20-1
cdr3_aa: CSASTTSQYF

d_call: -
v_call: TRBV11-2
cdr3_aa: CASSLNNPAYNEQFF

d_call: TRBD2
v_call: TRBV14
cdr3_aa: CASSQGSGLGYNEQFF

d_call: -
v_call: TRBV5-1
cdr3_aa: CASSEGRRTGELFF

d_call: TRBD1
v_call: TRBV28
cdr3_aa: CASSLTGQGYSNQPQHF

d_call: -
v_call: TRBV28
cdr3_aa: CASSTNSGNTIYF

d_call: TRBD1
v_call: TRBV24-1
cdr3_aa: CATSDPGTGGTDTQYF

d_call: -
v_call: TRBV5-5
cdr3_aa: CASTQNMQETQYF

d_call: TRBD1
v_call: TRBV19
cdr3_aa: CAAGQGHSNTGELFF

d_call: TRBD1
v_call: TRBV30
cdr3_aa: CAWSHRDREVETQYF